This T cell receptor (beta chain) comes out of a study of CD8 T cells in Susac syndrome. This clonotype was seen a single time. CD8+ and CD4+ T cells from blood underwent TCR beta sequencing. The multiple sclerosis control cohort comprised treatment-naive individuals presenting with stable or active relapsing-remitting disease. While CD8+ and CD4+ T cells were isolated negatively, TEMRA cells were enriched by FACS. It was with random hexamers that about 0.45 to 1 ug RNA was reverse transcribed. An immunoSEQ multiplex PCR amplified TCR beta CDR3 over 54 Vbeta and 13 Jbeta. One entry per CDR3 protein, called by TCRdb with MiXCR from the immunoSEQ multiplex PCR reads. This table holds hundreds of thousands of distinct CDR3 sequences, approximately 91% found once. V was pared by 1 base and J by 9 bases, with 10 bases between. This CDR3 region has 13 residues.

The sequenced material came from CD8+ T cells from PBMCs. This TCR was sampled from a human donor with multiple sclerosis. The rearrangement joins TRBV12-3 or TRBV12-4 to TRBJ2-1, with D maybe TRBD2 (6 bases). The CDR3 bases are TGTGCCAGCAGTTTAGTCGCGGGGTCTGAGCAGTTCTTC. Its protein product is CASSLVAGSEQFF.